This entry is about one TCR beta chain. There is no known antigen for this receptor. No per-base quality is available; no much larger clone lies one base away. Library preparation was by the immunoSEQ multiplex PCR assay. What TCRdb holds here is the immuneACCESS table cut down to in-frame rearrangements. Part of the clones is not present; checked against another copy, under half of the missing clones reflect an unresolved V gene, and the others are unexplained. For this sample the table gives about 100,000 clones, of which about 90% were detected only once. The ten largest clones add up to about 20% of the sample. These data belong to a study of control samples from healthy donors and cancer patients (dated by TCRdb to 2020 to 2022). There are 15 amino acids in the CDR3, from cysteine to phenylalanine inclusive. Only the CDR3 portion is preserved as DNA: 45 bases, with reading frame beginning at the first base. Relative to germline, V is missing 5 bases and J is missing 4 bases, with 6 bases of the junction outside any gene match. The germline V gene (reference sequence) yields LNHDA for CDR1 and SQIVND for CDR2.

The sequence links TRBV19 to TRBJ1-5, with 9 bases matching TRBD1. This TCR was sampled from a woman aged 45-65 years in good health. The sequencing sample was made of blood. CDR3 reads: CASSPGTGRNQPQHF. The base sequence is TGTGCCAGTAGTCCAGGGACAGGGAGAAATCAGCCCCAGCATTTT.